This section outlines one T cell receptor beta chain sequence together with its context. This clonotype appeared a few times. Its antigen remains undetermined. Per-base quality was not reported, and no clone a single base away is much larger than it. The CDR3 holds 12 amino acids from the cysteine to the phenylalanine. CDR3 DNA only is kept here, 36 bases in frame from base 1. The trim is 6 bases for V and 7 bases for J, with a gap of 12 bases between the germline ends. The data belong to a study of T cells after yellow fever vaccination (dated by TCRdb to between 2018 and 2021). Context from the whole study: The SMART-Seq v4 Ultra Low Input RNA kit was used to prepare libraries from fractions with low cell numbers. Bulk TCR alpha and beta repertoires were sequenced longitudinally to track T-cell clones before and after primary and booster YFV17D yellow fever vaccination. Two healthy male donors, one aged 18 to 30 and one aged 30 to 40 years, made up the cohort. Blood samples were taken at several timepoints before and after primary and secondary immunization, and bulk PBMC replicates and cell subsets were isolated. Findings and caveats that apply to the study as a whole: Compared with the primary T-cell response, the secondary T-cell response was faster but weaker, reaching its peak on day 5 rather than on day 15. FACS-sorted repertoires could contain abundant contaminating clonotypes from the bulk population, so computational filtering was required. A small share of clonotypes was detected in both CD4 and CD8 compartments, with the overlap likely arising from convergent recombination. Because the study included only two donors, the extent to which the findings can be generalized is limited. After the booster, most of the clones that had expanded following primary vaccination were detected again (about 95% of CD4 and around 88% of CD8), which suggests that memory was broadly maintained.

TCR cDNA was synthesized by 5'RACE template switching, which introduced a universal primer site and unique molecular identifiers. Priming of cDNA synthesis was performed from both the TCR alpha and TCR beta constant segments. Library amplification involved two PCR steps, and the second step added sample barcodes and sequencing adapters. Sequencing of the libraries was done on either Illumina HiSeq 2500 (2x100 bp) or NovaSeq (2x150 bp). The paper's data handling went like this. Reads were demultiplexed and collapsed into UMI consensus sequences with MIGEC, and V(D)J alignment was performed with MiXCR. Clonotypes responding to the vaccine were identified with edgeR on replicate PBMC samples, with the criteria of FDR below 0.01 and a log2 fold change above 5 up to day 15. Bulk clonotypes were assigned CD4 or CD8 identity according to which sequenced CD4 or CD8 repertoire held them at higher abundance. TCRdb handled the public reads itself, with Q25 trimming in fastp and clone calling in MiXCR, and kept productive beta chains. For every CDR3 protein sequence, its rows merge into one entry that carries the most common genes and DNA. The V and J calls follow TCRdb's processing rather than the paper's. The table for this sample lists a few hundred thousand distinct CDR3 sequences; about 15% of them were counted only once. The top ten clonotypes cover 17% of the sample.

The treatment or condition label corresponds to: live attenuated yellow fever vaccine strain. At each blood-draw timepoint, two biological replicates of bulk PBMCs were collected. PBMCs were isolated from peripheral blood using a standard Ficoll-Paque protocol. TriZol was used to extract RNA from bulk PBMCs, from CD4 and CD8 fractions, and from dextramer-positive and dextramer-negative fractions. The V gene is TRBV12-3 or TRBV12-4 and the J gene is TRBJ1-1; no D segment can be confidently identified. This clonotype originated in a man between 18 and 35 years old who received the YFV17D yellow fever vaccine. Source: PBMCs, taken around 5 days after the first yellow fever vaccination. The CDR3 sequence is CASREGSLEAFF. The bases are TGTGCCAGCAGGGAGGGCAGCCTTGAAGCTTTCTTT.